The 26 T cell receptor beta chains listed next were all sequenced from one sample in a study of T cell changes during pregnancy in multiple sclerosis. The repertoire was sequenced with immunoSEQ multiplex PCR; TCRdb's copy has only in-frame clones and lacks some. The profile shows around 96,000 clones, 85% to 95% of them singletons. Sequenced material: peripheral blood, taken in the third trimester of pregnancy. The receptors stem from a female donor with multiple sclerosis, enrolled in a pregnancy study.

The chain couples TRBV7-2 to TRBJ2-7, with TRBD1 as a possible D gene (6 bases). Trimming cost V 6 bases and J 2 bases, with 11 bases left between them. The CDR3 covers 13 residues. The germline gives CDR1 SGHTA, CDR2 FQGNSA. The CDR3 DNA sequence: TGTGCCAGCAGGGACAGCTATACCTACGAGCAGTACTTC. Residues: CASRDSYTYEQYF.

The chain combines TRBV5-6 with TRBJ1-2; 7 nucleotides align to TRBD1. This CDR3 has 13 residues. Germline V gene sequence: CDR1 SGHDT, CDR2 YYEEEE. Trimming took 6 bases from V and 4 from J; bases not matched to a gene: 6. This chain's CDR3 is CASTPGTAYGYTF. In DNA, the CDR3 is TGTGCCAGCACCCCCGGGACAGCCTATGGCTACACCTTC. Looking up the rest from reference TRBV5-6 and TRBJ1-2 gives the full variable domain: DAGVTQSPTHLIKTRGQQVTLRCSPKSGHDTVSWYQQALGQGPQFIFQYYEEEERQRGNFPDRFSGHQFPNYSSELNVNALLLGDSALYLCASTPGTAYGYTFGSGTRLTVV.

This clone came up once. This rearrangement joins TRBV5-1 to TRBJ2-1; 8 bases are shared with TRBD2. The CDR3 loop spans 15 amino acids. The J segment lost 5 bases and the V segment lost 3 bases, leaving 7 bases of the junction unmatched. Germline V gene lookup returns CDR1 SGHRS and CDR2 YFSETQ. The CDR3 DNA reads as TGCGCCAGCAGCTCCGGGACTAGTGGTAACAATGAGCAGTTCTTC. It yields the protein CASSSGTSGNNEQFF.

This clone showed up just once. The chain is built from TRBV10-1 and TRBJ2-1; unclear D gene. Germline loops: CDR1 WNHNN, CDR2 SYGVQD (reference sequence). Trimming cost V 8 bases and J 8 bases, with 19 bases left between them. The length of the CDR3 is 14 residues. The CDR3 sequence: CASLRPRRIHEQFF. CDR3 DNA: TGCGCCAGCTTGAGACCAAGGCGGATCCATGAGCAGTTCTTC.

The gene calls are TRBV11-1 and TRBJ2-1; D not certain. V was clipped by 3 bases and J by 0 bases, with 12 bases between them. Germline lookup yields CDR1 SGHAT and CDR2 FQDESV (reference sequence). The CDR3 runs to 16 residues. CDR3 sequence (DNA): TGTGCCAGCAGCTTTAAGCGCCTGAGCTCCTACAATGAGCAGTTCTTC. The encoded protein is CASSFKRLSSYNEQFF. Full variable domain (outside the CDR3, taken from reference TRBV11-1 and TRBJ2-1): EAEVAQSPRYKITEKSQAVAFWCDPISGHATLYWYRQILGQGPELLVQFQDESVVDDSQLPKDRFSAERLKGVDSTLKIQPAELGDSAMYLCASSFKRLSSYNEQFFGPGTRLTVL.

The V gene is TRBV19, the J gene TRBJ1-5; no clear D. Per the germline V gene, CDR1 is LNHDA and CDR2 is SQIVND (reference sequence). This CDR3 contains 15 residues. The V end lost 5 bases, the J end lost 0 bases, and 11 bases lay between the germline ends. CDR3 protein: CASSVVRISNQPQHF. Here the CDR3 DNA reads TGTGCCAGTAGTGTGGTTAGAATTAGCAATCAGCCCCAGCATTTT.

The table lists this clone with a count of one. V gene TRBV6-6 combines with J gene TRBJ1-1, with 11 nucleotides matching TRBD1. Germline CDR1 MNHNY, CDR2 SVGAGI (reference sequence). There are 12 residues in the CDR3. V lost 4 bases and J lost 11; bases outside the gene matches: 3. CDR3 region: CASSSGTGGAFF. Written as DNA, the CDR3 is TGTGCCAGCAGTTCAGGGACAGGGGGTGCTTTCTTT.

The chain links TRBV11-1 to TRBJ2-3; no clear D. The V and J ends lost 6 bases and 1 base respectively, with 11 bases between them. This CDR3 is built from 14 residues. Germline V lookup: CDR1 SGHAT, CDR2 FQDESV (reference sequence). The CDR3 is CASSFIRGTDTQYF. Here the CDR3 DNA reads TGTGCCAGCAGTTTTATCCGAGGCACAGATACGCAGTATTTT.

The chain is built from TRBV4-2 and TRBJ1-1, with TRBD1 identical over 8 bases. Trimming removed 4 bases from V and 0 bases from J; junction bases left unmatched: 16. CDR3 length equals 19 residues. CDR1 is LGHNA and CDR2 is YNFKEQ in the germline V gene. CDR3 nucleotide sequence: TGTGCCAGCAGCCCCAGGACAGGGCGCGGCATTCGCATGAACACTGAAGCTTTCTTT. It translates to CASSPRTGRGIRMNTEAFF.

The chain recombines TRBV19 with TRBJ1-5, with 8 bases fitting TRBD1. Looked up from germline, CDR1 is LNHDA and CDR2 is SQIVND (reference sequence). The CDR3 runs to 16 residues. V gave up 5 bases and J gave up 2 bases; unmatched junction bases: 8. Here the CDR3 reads CASSELRGQGNQPQHF. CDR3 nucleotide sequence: TGTGCCAGTAGTGAGTTGCGGGGACAGGGCAATCAGCCCCAGCATTTT.

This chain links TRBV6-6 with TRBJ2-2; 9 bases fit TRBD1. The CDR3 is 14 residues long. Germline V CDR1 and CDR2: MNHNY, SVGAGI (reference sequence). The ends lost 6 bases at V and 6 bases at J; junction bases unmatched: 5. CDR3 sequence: CASSGTGLAGELFF. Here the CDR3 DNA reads TGTGCCAGCAGCGGGACAGGGTTGGCCGGGGAGCTGTTTTTT.

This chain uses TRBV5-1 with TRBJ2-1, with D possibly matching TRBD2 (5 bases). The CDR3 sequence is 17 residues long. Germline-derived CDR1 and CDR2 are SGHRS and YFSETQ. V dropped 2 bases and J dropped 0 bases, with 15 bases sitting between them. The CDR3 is CASSFGVSGSSYNEQFF. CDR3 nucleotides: TGCGCCAGCAGCTTCGGGGTGAGCGGAAGCTCCTACAATGAGCAGTTCTTC.

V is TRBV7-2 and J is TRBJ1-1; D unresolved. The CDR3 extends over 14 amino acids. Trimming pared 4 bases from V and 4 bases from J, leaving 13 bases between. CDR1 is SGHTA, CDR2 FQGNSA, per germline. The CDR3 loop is CASSWRGLVTEAFF. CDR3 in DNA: TGTGCCAGCAGCTGGCGCGGGCTGGTCACTGAAGCTTTCTTT.

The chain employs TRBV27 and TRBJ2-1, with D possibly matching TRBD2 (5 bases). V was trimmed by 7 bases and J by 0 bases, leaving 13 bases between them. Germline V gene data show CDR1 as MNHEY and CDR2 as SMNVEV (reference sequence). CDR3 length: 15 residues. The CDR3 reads CASKKVGSSYNEQFF. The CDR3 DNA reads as TGTGCCAGCAAAAAAGTAGGGAGCTCCTACAATGAGCAGTTCTTC.

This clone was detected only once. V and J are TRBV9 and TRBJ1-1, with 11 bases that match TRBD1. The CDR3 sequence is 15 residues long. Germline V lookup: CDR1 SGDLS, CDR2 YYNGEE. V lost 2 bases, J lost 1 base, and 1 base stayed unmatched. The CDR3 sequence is CASSVGQGANTEAFF. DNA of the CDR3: TGTGCCAGCAGCGTCGGACAGGGGGCGAACACTGAAGCTTTCTTT. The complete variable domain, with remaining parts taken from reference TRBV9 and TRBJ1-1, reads DSGVTQTPKHLITATGQRVTLRCSPRSGDLSVYWYQQSLDQGLQFLIQYYNGEERAKGNILERFSAQQFPDLHSELNLSSLELGDSALYFCASSVGQGANTEAFFGQGTRLTVV.

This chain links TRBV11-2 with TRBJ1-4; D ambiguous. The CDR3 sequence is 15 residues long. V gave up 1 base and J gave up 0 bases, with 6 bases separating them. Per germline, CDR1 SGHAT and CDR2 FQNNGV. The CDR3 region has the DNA TGTGCCAGCAGCTTAGTGTCTGCAACTAATGAAAAACTGTTTTTT. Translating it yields CASSLVSATNEKLFF.

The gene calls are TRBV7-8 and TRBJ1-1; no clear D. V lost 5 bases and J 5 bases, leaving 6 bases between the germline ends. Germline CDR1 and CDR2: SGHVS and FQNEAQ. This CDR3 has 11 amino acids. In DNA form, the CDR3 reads TGTGCCAGCAGCGCCGGGACTGAAGCTTTCTTT. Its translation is CASSAGTEAFF.

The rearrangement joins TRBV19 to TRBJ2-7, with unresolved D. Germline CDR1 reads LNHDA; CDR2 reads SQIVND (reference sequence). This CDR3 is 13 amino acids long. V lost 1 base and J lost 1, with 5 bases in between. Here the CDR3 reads CASSIGASYEQYF. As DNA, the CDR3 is TGTGCCAGTAGTATAGGGGCGTCCTACGAGCAGTACTTC.

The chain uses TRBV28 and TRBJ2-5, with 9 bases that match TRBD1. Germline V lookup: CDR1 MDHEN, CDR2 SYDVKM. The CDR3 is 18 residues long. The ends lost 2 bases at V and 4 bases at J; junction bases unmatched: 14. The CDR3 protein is CASSLDRGFSPARETQYF. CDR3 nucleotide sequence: TGTGCCAGCAGTTTAGACAGGGGGTTTAGTCCGGCAAGAGAGACCCAGTACTTC.

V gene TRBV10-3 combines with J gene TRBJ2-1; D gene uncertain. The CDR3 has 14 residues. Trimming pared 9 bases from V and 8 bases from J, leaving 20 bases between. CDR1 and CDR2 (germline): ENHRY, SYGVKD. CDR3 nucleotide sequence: TGTGCCATTCGCGGTACACGGTTACTTGATGAGCAGTTCTTC. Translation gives CAIRGTRLLDEQFF.

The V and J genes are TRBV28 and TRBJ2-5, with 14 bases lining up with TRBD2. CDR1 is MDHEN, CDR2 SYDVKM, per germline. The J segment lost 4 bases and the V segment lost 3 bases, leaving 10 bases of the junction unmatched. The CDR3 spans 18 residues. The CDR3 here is CASSFLGLAGETGETQYF. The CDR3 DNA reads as TGTGCCAGCAGTTTCTTGGGACTAGCGGGAGAAACCGGAGAGACCCAGTACTTC.

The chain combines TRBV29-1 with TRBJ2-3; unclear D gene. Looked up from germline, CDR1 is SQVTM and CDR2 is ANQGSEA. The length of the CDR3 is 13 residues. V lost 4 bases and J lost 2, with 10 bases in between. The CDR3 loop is CSVGPLPTDTQYF. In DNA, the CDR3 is TGCAGCGTTGGTCCCCTTCCCACAGATACGCAGTATTTT.

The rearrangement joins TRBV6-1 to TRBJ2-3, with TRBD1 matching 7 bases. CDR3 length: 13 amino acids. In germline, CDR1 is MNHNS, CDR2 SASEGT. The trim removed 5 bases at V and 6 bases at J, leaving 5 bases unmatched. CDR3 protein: CASSKTGVDTQYF. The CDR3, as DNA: TGTGCCAGCAGTAAAACAGGGGTGGATACGCAGTATTTT.

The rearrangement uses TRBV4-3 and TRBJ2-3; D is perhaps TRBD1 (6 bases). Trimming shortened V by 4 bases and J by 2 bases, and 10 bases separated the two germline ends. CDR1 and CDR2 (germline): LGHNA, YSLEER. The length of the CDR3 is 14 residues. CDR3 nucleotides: TGCGCCAGCAGCCTCCGGGACACCACAGATACGCAGTATTTT. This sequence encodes CASSLRDTTDTQYF.

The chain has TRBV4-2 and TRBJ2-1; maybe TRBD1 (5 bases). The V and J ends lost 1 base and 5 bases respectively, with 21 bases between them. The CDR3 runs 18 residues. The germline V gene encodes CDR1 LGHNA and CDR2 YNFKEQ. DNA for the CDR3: TGTGCCAGCAGCCAAGGTGAGGATCGGACAAATAAGGACAATGAGCAGTTCTTC. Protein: CASSQGEDRTNKDNEQFF.

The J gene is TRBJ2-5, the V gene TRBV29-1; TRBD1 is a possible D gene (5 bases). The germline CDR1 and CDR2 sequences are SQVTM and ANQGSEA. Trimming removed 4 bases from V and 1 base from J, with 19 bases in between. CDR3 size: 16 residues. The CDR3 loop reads CSVGGGPGRVQETQYF. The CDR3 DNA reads TGCAGCGTTGGGGGTGGTCCAGGCAGGGTCCAAGAGACCCAGTACTTC.